These 19 T cell receptor beta chains share one sample of origin, sequenced in a study of control samples from healthy donors and cancer patients. Sequencing used immunoSEQ multiplex PCR; TCRdb keeps in-frame clones, though not all of them. This sample has approximately 170,000 clones, with 91% found just once. Sequencing used blood. The receptor source for this set is a woman aged 25 to 39 in good health.

V gene TRBV29-1 combines with J gene TRBJ1-5; TRBD1 aligns across 7 bases. With 4 bases clipped from V and 4 bases from J, the junction kept 4 bases outside the gene matches. Germline V CDR1 and CDR2: SQVTM, ANQGSEA. The CDR3 consists of 13 residues. This chain's CDR3 is CSVGDSWNQPQHF. The CDR3 DNA follows: TGCAGCGTTGGGGACAGTTGGAATCAGCCCCAGCATTTT.

Worth noting for this clone: Within the sample, other DNA sequences also encode this same CDR3. V usage is TRBV9 and J usage is TRBJ1-4; D remains unclear. Deletions cut 0 bases from V and 0 bases from J, with 3 bases between. The CDR3 spans 14 residues. The germline gives CDR1 SGDLS, CDR2 YYNGEE. The CDR3 sequence: CASSVGATNEKLFF. CDR3 sequence (DNA): TGTGCCAGCAGCGTAGGAGCAACTAATGAAAAACTGTTTTTT. The full variable domain, with the rest looked up from reference TRBV9 and TRBJ1-4, is DSGVTQTPKHLITATGQRVTLRCSPRSGDLSVYWYQQSLDQGLQFLIQYYNGEERAKGNILERFSAQQFPDLHSELNLSSLELGDSALYFCASSVGATNEKLFFGSGTQLSVL.

This rearrangement joins TRBV12-5 to TRBJ1-2; TRBD1 might be the D (5 bases). With 1 base removed from V and 2 bases from J, the gap between germline ends came to 8 bases. The CDR3 sequence is 14 residues long. CDR1 is LGHNT, CDR2 FRNRAP, per germline. The CDR3 DNA reads as TGTGCTAGTGGTTTGGGACAGAAGAACTATGGCTACACCTTC. Translation gives CASGLGQKNYGYTF. Using reference TRBV12-5 and TRBJ1-2 for the parts outside the CDR3, the full variable domain is DARVTQTPRHKVTEMGQEVTMRCQPILGHNTVFWYRQTMMQGLELLAYFRNRAPLDDSGMPKDRFSAEMPDATLATLKIQPSEPRDSAVYFCASGLGQKNYGYTFGSGTRLTVV.

The rearrangement joins TRBV14 to TRBJ1-1; unclear D gene. In germline, CDR1 is SGHDN, CDR2 FVKESK. Trimming took 5 bases from V and 2 from J, leaving 9 bases between them. There are 13 residues in the CDR3. The CDR3 sequence: CASSAQINTEAFF. The CDR3 nucleotides read TGTGCCAGCAGCGCCCAAATCAACACTGAAGCTTTCTTT.

This clone has a single count. This chain connects TRBV4-2 to TRBJ1-4; 11 positions agree with TRBD1. The germline gives CDR1 LGHNA, CDR2 YNFKEQ. The length of the CDR3 is 16 residues. Losses at the gene ends were 5 bases for V and 4 bases for J; bases not matched to a gene: 6. CDR3 bases: TGTGCCAGCAGCGACCGGGACAGGGGGGTTAATGAAAAACTGTTTTTT. It translates to CASSDRDRGVNEKLFF.

In its sample, this clone was seen once. The chain recombines TRBV18 with TRBJ1-4; TRBD1 agrees at 8 bases. Unmatched junction bases numbered 0, after V lost 3 bases and J lost 0 bases. Germline lookup yields CDR1 KGHSH and CDR2 LQKENI. This CDR3 is 15 amino acids long. The CDR3 loop reads CASSPTGATNEKLFF. The CDR3 DNA follows: TGTGCCAGCTCACCGACAGGGGCAACTAATGAAAAACTGTTTTTT.

There are many counts of this clone. The chain is built from TRBV29-1 and TRBJ2-5, with D possibly TRBD2 on 6 matching bases. CDR3 size: 11 residues. Looked up from germline, CDR1 is SQVTM and CDR2 is ANQGSEA. The V and J ends lost 7 bases and 1 base respectively, with 7 bases between them. CDR3 nucleotides: TGCAGCGGACTAGGCCAAGAGACCCAGTACTTC. This translates into CSGLGQETQYF.

The chain joins TRBV18 to TRBJ1-1; D call uncertain. Germline V gives CDR1 KGHSH, CDR2 LQKENI. Trimming left V 2 bases short and J 6 bases short, with 4 bases between. The CDR3 consists of 11 residues. The CDR3 is CASSPGAEAFF. CDR3 coding DNA: TGTGCCAGCTCACCAGGGGCTGAAGCTTTCTTT.

The genes are TRBV25-1 and TRBJ2-1; 10 positions agree with TRBD1. J lost 10 bases, V lost 6 bases, and 6 bases had no gene match. The CDR3 totals 13 residues. CDR1 MGHDK and CDR2 SYGVNS come from the germline V gene. The CDR3 sequence: CASSGTGVWEQFF. The DNA for the CDR3 is TGTGCCAGCAGCGGGACAGGGGTATGGGAGCAGTTCTTC.

This chain connects TRBV3-1 (or the pseudogene TRBV3-2) to TRBJ1-4; D is unclear. Trimming shortened V by 2 bases and J by 5 bases, and 9 bases separated the two germline ends. CDR3 length: 14 amino acids. Per the germline V gene, CDR1 is LGHDT and CDR2 is YNNKEL (reference sequence). The CDR3 protein is CASSQNPQNEKLFF. The CDR3 DNA reads as TGTGCCAGCAGCCAAAACCCGCAAAATGAAAAACTGTTTTTT.

The chain recombines TRBV28 with TRBJ2-7; 11 nucleotides align to TRBD2. This CDR3 region has 15 residues. J lost 3 bases, V lost 4 bases, and 5 bases had no gene match. Germline-derived CDR1 and CDR2 are MDHEN and SYDVKM. The CDR3 loop is CASSSPSGRSYEQYF. CDR3 in DNA: TGTGCCAGCAGTTCCCCTAGCGGGAGGAGCTACGAGCAGTACTTC.

The chain uses TRBV7-9 and TRBJ2-3; 7 positions match TRBD1. CDR3 length: 13 amino acids. Trimming cost V 5 bases and J 1 base; bases outside gene matches: 0. Germline CDR1 is SEHNR and CDR2 is FQNEAQ (reference sequence). CDR3 coding DNA: TGTGCCAGCAGCGACAGGGGCACAGATACGCAGTATTTT. It yields the protein CASSDRGTDTQYF.

The rearrangement uses TRBV19 and TRBJ2-5, with D possibly TRBD1 on 6 matching bases. Germline assignment: CDR1 LNHDA and CDR2 SQIVND (reference sequence). The V and J ends lost 0 bases and 4 bases respectively, with 6 bases between them. This CDR3 contains 13 residues. CDR3 DNA sequence: TGTGCCAGTAGTATAGAGGGGGCAGAGACCCAGTACTTC. Translation gives CASSIEGAETQYF.

In this sample, this clone turned up a few times. V gene TRBV24-1 combines with J gene TRBJ2-1; 7 positions match TRBD1. V lost 3 bases and J lost 3; bases outside the gene matches: 4. The CDR3 has 15 residues. The V gene's germline CDR1 is KGHDR and CDR2 SFDVKD. CDR3 nucleotide sequence: TGTGCCACCAGTGATACCCGGGACAGCTACAATGAGCAGTTCTTC. Translating gives CATSDTRDSYNEQFF.

The rearrangement links TRBV11-2 to TRBJ2-7; 9 bases map to TRBD2. CDR1 is SGHAT and CDR2 is FQNNGV in the germline V gene. The CDR3 covers 16 residues. The V segment lost 1 base and the J segment 1 base; nucleotides outside the gene matches: 5. CDR3 nucleotides: TGTGCCAGCAGCTTAGGTGGACTAGCGAGATCCTACGAGCAGTACTTC. It is translated as CASSLGGLARSYEQYF.

The chain uses TRBV18 and TRBJ1-5; D uncertain. The ends were cut back, 2 bases at V and 0 bases at J, with 8 bases in the middle. The CDR3 contains 15 residues. The germline CDR1 and CDR2 sequences are KGHSH and LQKENI. CDR3 loop: CASSPGPNSNQPQHF. The CDR3 DNA follows: TGTGCCAGCTCACCAGGACCTAATAGCAATCAGCCCCAGCATTTT.

The chain has TRBV24-1 and TRBJ2-2; 7 bases agree with TRBD1. CDR3 length: 14 amino acids. Trimming at V came to 7 bases and at J to 3 bases, leaving 4 bases not matched to a gene. CDR1 KGHDR and CDR2 SFDVKD come from the germline V gene. The CDR3 protein is CATRRQGDTGELFF. The CDR3 nucleotides are TGTGCCACCAGGAGACAGGGTGACACCGGGGAGCTGTTTTTT.

In its sample, this clone was seen once. The V and J genes are TRBV10-1 and TRBJ2-3; D remains ambiguous. The CDR3 is made up of 11 amino acids. V lost 4 bases, J lost 3 bases, and 2 bases lay in between. Germline values: CDR1 WNHNN, CDR2 SYGVQD (reference sequence). Here the CDR3 DNA reads TGCGCCAGCAGTGCAACAGATACGCAGTATTTT. Its translation is CASSATDTQYF.

This clone was recorded once. The chain couples TRBV18 to TRBJ1-1, with TRBD1 matching over 9 bases. The CDR3 has 15 residues. V shed 3 bases, J shed 1 base, and the junction held 3 bases outside the gene matches. The germline gives CDR1 KGHSH, CDR2 LQKENI. The CDR3 DNA reads TGTGCCAGCTCACCGGGACAGGGAGGGAACACTGAAGCTTTCTTT. This sequence encodes CASSPGQGGNTEAFF. Filled out from reference TRBV18 and TRBJ1-1, the complete variable domain reads NAGVMQNPRHLVRRRGQEARLRCSPMKGHSHVYWYRQLPEEGLKFMVYLQKENIIDESGMPKERFSAEFPKEGPSILRIQQVVRGDSAAYFCASSPGQGGNTEAFFGQGTRLTVV.